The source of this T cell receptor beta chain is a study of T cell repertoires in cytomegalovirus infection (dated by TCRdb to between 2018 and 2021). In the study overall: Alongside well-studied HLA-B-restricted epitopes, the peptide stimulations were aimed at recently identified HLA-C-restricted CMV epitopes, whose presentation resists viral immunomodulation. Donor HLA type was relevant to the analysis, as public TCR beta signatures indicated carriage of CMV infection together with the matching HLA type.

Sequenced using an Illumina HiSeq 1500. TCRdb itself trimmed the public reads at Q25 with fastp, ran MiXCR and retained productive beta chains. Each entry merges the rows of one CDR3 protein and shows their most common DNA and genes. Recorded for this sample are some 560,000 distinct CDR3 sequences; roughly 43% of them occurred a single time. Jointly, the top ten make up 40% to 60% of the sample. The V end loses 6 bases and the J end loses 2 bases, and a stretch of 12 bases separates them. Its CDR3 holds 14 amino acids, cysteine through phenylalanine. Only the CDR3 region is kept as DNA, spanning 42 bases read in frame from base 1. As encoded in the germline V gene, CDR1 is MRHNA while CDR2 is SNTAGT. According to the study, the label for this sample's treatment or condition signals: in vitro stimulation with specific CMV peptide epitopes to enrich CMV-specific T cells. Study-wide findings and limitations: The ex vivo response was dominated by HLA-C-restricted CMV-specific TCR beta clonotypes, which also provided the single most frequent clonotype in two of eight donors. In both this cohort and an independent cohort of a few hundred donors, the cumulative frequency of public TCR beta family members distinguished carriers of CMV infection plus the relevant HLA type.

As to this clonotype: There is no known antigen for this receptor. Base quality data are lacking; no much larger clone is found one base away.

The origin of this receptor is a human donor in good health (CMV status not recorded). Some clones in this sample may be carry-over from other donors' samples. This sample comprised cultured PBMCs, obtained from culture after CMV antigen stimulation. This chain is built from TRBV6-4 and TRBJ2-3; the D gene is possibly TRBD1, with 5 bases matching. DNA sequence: TGTGCCAGCAGCCTGACAGAACTCACAGATACGCAGTATTTT. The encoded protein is CASSLTELTDTQYF.